These 11 T cell receptor beta chains came from one sample sequenced in a study of blood T cell repertoires in COVID-19. Using immunoSEQ multiplex PCR, the repertoire was profiled, and TCRdb retains in-frame clones only, with some absent. The table has 250,000 to 350,000 clones, around 90% seen once; the top ten hold around 4.5%. Sequencing was carried out using PBMCs or T cells enriched from blood (not recorded which). The receptors shown here come from a woman between 18 and 30 years old with acute COVID-19.

V gene TRBV6-2 or TRBV6-3 combines with J gene TRBJ2-1; no definite D call. V lost 5 bases and J lost 7, with 12 bases in between. Germline CDR1 MNHEY, CDR2 SVGEGT. This CDR3 comprises 13 residues. The CDR3, as DNA: TGTGCCAGCAGTGAGAGAGTCGGGAATGAGCAGTTCTTC. This sequence encodes CASSERVGNEQFF.

The rearrangement uses TRBV19 and TRBJ1-2; a possible D gene is TRBD1 (5 bases). The CDR3 is 12 residues long. Looked up from germline, CDR1 is LNHDA and CDR2 is SQIVND (reference sequence). The CDR3 sequence is CVTSDSDYGYTF. The CDR3 DNA sequence: TGTGTGACGTCCGACAGTGACTATGGCTACACCTTC.

The rearrangement joins TRBV27 to TRBJ2-7; D gene uncertain. The V gene lost 5 bases and the J gene lost 1 base, with 9 bases spanning the gap. The CDR3 runs to 13 residues. CDR1 and CDR2 from the germline V gene are MNHEY and SMNVEV (reference sequence). The CDR3 reads CASSQLSSYEQYF. The CDR3 DNA is TGTGCCAGCAGTCAACTGTCTTCCTACGAGCAGTACTTC.

The V call is TRBV7-9, the J call TRBJ1-6, with TRBD1 matching 7 bases. The V gene end was trimmed by 5 bases and the J gene end by 9 bases; junction bases not matched to a gene: 10. The CDR3 sequence is 15 residues long. Germline-derived CDR1 and CDR2 are SEHNR and FQNEAQ (reference sequence). The DNA for the CDR3 is TGTGCCAGCAGCCCTCAGGGGGGCACCGGTTCACCCCTCCACTTT. Translating gives CASSPQGGTGSPLHF.

This clone has just a few counts. A junction end diverges from the germline sequence, so it may reflect a read error. The chain links TRBV6-5 to TRBJ1-1; D unresolved. The CDR3 runs to 14 residues. From germline, CDR1 is MNHEY and CDR2 SVGAGI. The CDR3 nucleotides read TGTGCCAGCAGTTACCAAGAGTCAACGGGTTACCTAACATTT. This codes for CASSYQESTGYLTF.

This chain links TRBV6-1 with TRBJ2-3; D is unclear. The CDR3 contains 12 residues. CDR1 is MNHNS, CDR2 SASEGT, per germline. The V end lost 1 base, the J end lost 3 bases, and 2 bases lay between the germline ends. CDR3 coding DNA: TGTGCCAGCAGTGAAGTAACAGATACGCAGTATTTT. Protein: CASSEVTDTQYF.

This clone was detected a few times. The rearrangement joins TRBV19 to TRBJ2-1, with 8 nucleotides matching TRBD2. This CDR3 contains 16 residues. With 2 bases clipped from V and 0 bases from J, the junction kept 3 bases outside the gene matches. Germline V CDR1 and CDR2: LNHDA, SQIVND (reference sequence). CDR3 bases: TGTGCCAGTAGTATACTGACTAGCGACTCCTACAATGAGCAGTTCTTC. Translated: CASSILTSDSYNEQFF.

The chain carries TRBV5-6 and TRBJ1-4; no reliable D call. The CDR3 sequence is 15 residues long. CDR1 is SGHDT, CDR2 YYEEEE, per germline. V lost 0 bases and J 0 bases, leaving 6 bases between the germline ends. The CDR3 is CASSLVATTNEKLFF. CDR3 nucleotides: TGTGCCAGCAGCTTGGTGGCAACAACTAATGAAAAACTGTTTTTT.

The rearrangement links TRBV19 to TRBJ1-5; 9 positions match TRBD1. J was trimmed by 3 bases and V by 5 bases; bases with no gene match: 5. Germline V CDR1 and CDR2: LNHDA, SQIVND (reference sequence). The CDR3 loop spans 15 amino acids. Here the CDR3 DNA reads TGTGCCAGTAGTTCCGGGACAGGGCCCAATCAGCCCCAGCATTTT. It translates to CASSSGTGPNQPQHF.

The chain combines TRBV5-1 with TRBJ1-1; TRBD1 agrees at 8 bases. The CDR3 loop spans 18 amino acids. V dropped 0 bases and J dropped 6; count of bases not matched to a gene: 16. Germline lookup yields CDR1 SGHRS and CDR2 YFSETQ. The CDR3 here is CASSLGSLSGGGTAEAFF. Written as DNA, the CDR3 is TGCGCCAGCAGCTTGGGTTCCCTGTCAGGGGGCGGCACGGCTGAAGCTTTCTTT.

This clone was found once. The chain couples TRBV6-5 to TRBJ2-3, with 8 bases aligning to TRBD2. The ends lost 6 bases at V and 7 bases at J; junction bases unmatched: 6. The CDR3 contains 13 residues. CDR1 is MNHEY and CDR2 is SVGAGI in the germline V gene. CDR3 DNA sequence: TGTGCCAGCAGCCGCCGGGGGGGGAATACGCAGTATTTT. It specifies CASSRRGGNTQYF.